These 10 T cell receptor beta chains originate from one sample sequenced in a study of shared clonotypes between healthy human individuals. Sequenced by immunoSEQ multiplex PCR; TCRdb stores in-frame clones only, minus some. The profile shows 2 million to 2.5 million clones, 90% to 95% of them singletons. The specimen sequenced was naive CD4+ T cells sorted from blood. Subset denoted: CD45RA+ positively selected. The receptors were sampled from a man aged 18 to 30 in good health.

This chain connects TRBV11-2 to TRBJ1-1, with 7 bases aligning to TRBD1. Trimming removed 5 bases from V and 4 bases from J; junction bases left unmatched: 10. The CDR3 sequence is 15 residues long. Germline V gene lookup returns CDR1 SGHAT and CDR2 FQNNGV. CDR3 loop: CASSRTQGGGTEAFF. Written as DNA, the CDR3 is TGTGCCAGCAGCCGAACTCAGGGGGGAGGCACTGAAGCTTTCTTT.

Concerning this clone itself: In the same sample, other DNA sequences code for this CDR3. The gene calls are TRBV6-5 and TRBJ2-5; tentatively, D is TRBD2 (6 bases). Germline CDR1 reads MNHEY; CDR2 reads SVGAGI. This CDR3 region has 14 residues. Trimming left V 2 bases short and J 5 bases short, with 12 bases between. This CDR3 reads CASSYGGGGETQYF. Written as DNA, the CDR3 is TGTGCCAGCAGTTACGGGGGAGGAGGGGAGACCCAGTACTTC.

The chain joins TRBV10-3 to TRBJ1-6, with D possibly being TRBD1 (5 bases). There are 14 residues in the CDR3. CDR1 and CDR2 (germline): ENHRY, SYGVKD. Trimming removed 3 bases from V and 7 bases from J, with 10 bases in between. DNA of the CDR3: TGTGCCATCAGTGAATCGGGGCAGAATTCACCCCTCCACTTT. Protein sequence: CAISESGQNSPLHF.

The gene calls are TRBV27 and TRBJ1-5; TRBD1 agrees at 7 bases. Trimming took 5 bases from V and 0 from J; bases not matched to a gene: 4. The CDR3 loop spans 15 amino acids. CDR1 and CDR2 from the germline V gene are MNHEY and SMNVEV (reference sequence). In nucleotides, the CDR3 is TGTGCCAGCAGTCCAGGGACAGTTAGCAATCAGCCCCAGCATTTT. Encoded protein: CASSPGTVSNQPQHF.

The CDR3 DNA is TGTGCCAGCAGCTTTCTAGCGGGAGGGCCGGGGGAGCAGTACTTC. Translated, it gives CASSFLAGGPGEQYF. V and J are TRBV7-9 and TRBJ2-7; 12 bases agree with TRBD2. This CDR3 contains 15 residues. Germline V gene sequence: CDR1 SEHNR, CDR2 FQNEAQ (reference sequence). With V trimmed by 3 bases and J by 7 bases, 7 bases remained unmatched.

The sample holds one count of this clone. At the DNA level, this CDR3 is encoded by other sequences in the same sample as well. This chain uses TRBV7-9 with TRBJ1-1, with D possibly matching TRBD1 (5 bases). Per the germline V gene, CDR1 is SEHNR and CDR2 is FQNEAQ (reference sequence). The CDR3 is made up of 15 amino acids. Trimming removed 3 bases from V and 6 bases from J, with 17 bases in between. The CDR3: CASSFDGTVDSEAFF. The CDR3 DNA is TGTGCCAGCAGCTTCGACGGGACGGTAGACTCTGAAGCTTTCTTT.

The rearrangement uses TRBV7-2 and TRBJ1-3, with 8 positions matching TRBD1. Germline V gene sequence: CDR1 SGHTA, CDR2 FQGNSA. This CDR3 comprises 15 residues. Trimming took 2 bases from V and 4 from J; bases not matched to a gene: 4. The CDR3: CASSLTTGVGNTIYF. DNA of the CDR3: TGTGCCAGCAGCTTAACGACAGGGGTGGGAAACACCATATATTTT.

In regard to this clone: The sample contains more than one DNA sequence encoding this CDR3. The chain carries TRBV20-1 and TRBJ2-7; the D call may be TRBD1 or TRBD2 (5 bases each). Germline-derived CDR1 and CDR2 are DFQATT and SNEGSKA (reference sequence). This CDR3 is built from 11 residues. V was pared by 3 bases and J by 7 bases, with 10 bases between. CDR3 sequence: CSASGTGEQYF. CDR3 nucleotide sequence: TGCAGTGCTAGCGGGACGGGAGAGCAGTACTTC.

The V and J genes are TRBV6-4 and TRBJ1-3; TRBD1 agrees at 9 bases. The V segment lost 6 bases and the J segment 0 bases; nucleotides outside the gene matches: 6. This CDR3 is built from 16 residues. From germline, CDR1 is MRHNA and CDR2 SNTAGT. CDR3: CASRMDRGLSGNTIYF. The CDR3, as DNA: TGTGCCAGCAGGATGGACAGGGGCCTCTCTGGAAACACCATATATTTT.

A remark on this clone: Within the sample, other DNA sequences also encode this same CDR3. The chain carries TRBV7-2 and TRBJ1-5, with D perhaps matching TRBD1 (5 bases). The V and J ends lost 5 bases and 2 bases respectively, with 13 bases between them. The CDR3 runs to 15 residues. Germline V CDR1 and CDR2: SGHTA, FQGNSA. The CDR3 sequence: CASSLVGQGNQPQHF. The DNA of the CDR3 is TGTGCCAGCAGCCTGGTGGGGCAGGGCAATCAGCCCCAGCATTTT.